These T cell receptor beta chains were read from a single sample in a study of T cells in localized non-small cell lung cancer. Measured with immunoSEQ multiplex PCR; TCRdb has only the in-frame clones, and not every one. Counted here are 70,000 to 95,000 clones, approximately 91% occurring once; the ten biggest clones make up approximately 4%. This sample comprised PBMCs, obtained before any cancer treatment. The receptors originated from a woman aged 40-69 years with stage II squamous cell lung carcinoma. CDR3s include the opening cysteine and the closing phenylalanine or tryptophan.

j_call	v_call	cdr3_length	cdr3_aa
TRBJ2-1	TRBV5-4	16	CASSLPSGRADNEQFF
TRBJ2-7	TRBV6-4	15	CASRLRQVTSYEQYF
TRBJ2-2	TRBV19	16	CASSNSKGSGIGELFF
TRBJ2-1	TRBV5-1	14	CASSLVVGGKGQFF
TRBJ2-2	TRBV7-6	19	CASNSRTSGGAWGTGELFF
TRBJ1-2	TRBV19	15	CASSRDRGQGYGYTF
TRBJ2-3	TRBV19	15	CASSMLGAPTDTQYF
TRBJ1-1	TRBV5-4	14	CASSPRGSGTEAFF
TRBJ2-1	TRBV2	14	CASKGLQLYNEQFF
TRBJ1-1	TRBV4-1	13	CASSQVQGTEAFF
TRBJ2-1	TRBV27	16	CAGSLSLSASYNEQFF
TRBJ1-2	TRBV20-1	10	CSAGHHGYTF
TRBJ2-2	TRBV5-1	16	CASSPAARGQPGELFF
TRBJ2-5	TRBV9	15	CASSVGTSSQETQYF
TRBJ2-3	TRBV2	17	CASSELGLAGITDTQYF
TRBJ1-4	TRBV27	15	CASSLRTGSNEKLFF
TRBJ1-1	TRBV6-5	14	CATGTSRSVLDAFF
TRBJ1-1	TRBV7-9	13	CAGSQGMDTEAFF
TRBJ2-2	TRBV7-8	14	CASSLGVTTGELFF
TRBJ2-5	TRBV19	15	CASKVKRGGQETQYF
TRBJ2-1	TRBV9	15	CASSVGPGSYNEQFF
TRBJ2-3	TRBV5-6	16	CASSITAGGRADTQYF
TRBJ2-7	TRBV6-5	10	CASRLGEQYF
TRBJ2-5	TRBV5-1	18	CASSLVVTSGGAVQTQYF
TRBJ1-2	TRBV5-1	13	CASSLSQAPGYTF
TRBJ1-1	TRBV5-6	14	CASSWSQGNTEAFF
TRBJ2-3	TRBV19	15	CASSMGTGTTDTQYF
TRBJ2-3	TRBV5-1	15	CATRERGHYTDTQYF
TRBJ1-5	TRBV19	16	CASSIVPDGRGASQHF
TRBJ1-3	TRBV4-1	16	CASTLAGGFSGNTIYF
TRBJ2-3	TRBV7-6	14	CASSLVATGDTQYF
TRBJ1-2	TRBV2	12	CASRVSSVSNTF
TRBJ2-1	TRBV29-1	14	CSVVGLAGSNEQFF
TRBJ1-5	TRBV10-2	15	CASSESGRPDQPQHF